These 20 T cell receptor beta chains share one sample of origin, sequenced in a study of beta chain features in type 1 diabetes. Expressed TCRB transcripts were sequenced, since all the RNA that had been isolated was reverse transcribed. The data were produced by immunoSEQ multiplex PCR, yet TCRdb's version contains in-frame clones alone and is incomplete. The data show under 800,000 clones, with about 16% seen just once and approximately 0.087% held by the top ten. Sequencing was done on a sample of naive CD4+ T cells from blood. Every receptor here comes from a man aged 18 to 29 in good health.

The V gene is TRBV27, the J gene TRBJ2-5, with D hard to call. The ends were cut back, 3 bases at V and 2 bases at J, with 7 bases in the middle. CDR3 size: 13 residues. Germline V gene data show CDR1 as MNHEY and CDR2 as SMNVEV (reference sequence). The CDR3 coding sequence is TGTGCCAGCAGTTTCACTGTTCAAGAGACCCAGTACTTC. Protein product: CASSFTVQETQYF.

This clone has just a few counts. This CDR3 is also generated by other DNA sequences in the sample. CDR3 nucleotides: TGTGCCAGCAGCTTAGCGGAGGCCTACGAGCAGTACTTC. Protein: CASSLAEAYEQYF. V and J are TRBV7-2 and TRBJ2-7, with D tentatively TRBD2 (5 bases). Trimming pared 0 bases from V and 2 bases from J, leaving 5 bases between. The CDR3 covers 13 residues. Germline V lookup: CDR1 SGHTA, CDR2 FQGNSA. The full variable domain, with the rest looked up from reference TRBV7-2 and TRBJ2-7, is GAGVSQSPSNKVTEKGKDVELRCDPISGHTALYWYRQSLGQGLEFLIYFQGNSAPDKSGLPSDRFSAERTGGSVSTLTIQRTQQEDSAVYLCASSLAEAYEQYFGPGTRLTVT.

This clone was observed once. The chain uses TRBV27 and TRBJ2-3; the match to TRBD1 covers 8 bases. This CDR3 is 16 amino acids long. V shed 5 bases, J shed 1 base, and the junction held 8 bases outside the gene matches. Germline-derived CDR1 and CDR2 are MNHEY and SMNVEV (reference sequence). The chain's CDR3 is CASSPLGGQGTDTQYF. DNA for the CDR3: TGTGCCAGCAGTCCCTTAGGGGGACAGGGCACAGATACGCAGTATTTT.

The rearrangement uses TRBV4-1 and TRBJ1-4; maybe TRBD1 (5 bases). With 4 bases removed from V and 0 bases from J, the gap between germline ends came to 15 bases. CDR3 length: 17 amino acids. Germline loops: CDR1 MGHRA, CDR2 YSYEKL. CDR3 in amino acids: CASSPSPAGSTNEKLFF. Here the CDR3 DNA reads TGCGCCAGCAGCCCATCCCCGGCAGGGTCAACTAATGAAAAACTGTTTTTT.

The V gene is TRBV18, the J gene TRBJ1-5; D not resolved. Germline V gene lookup returns CDR1 KGHSH and CDR2 LQKENI. The CDR3 totals 16 residues. Trimming shortened V by 6 bases and J by 2 bases, and 17 bases separated the two germline ends. CDR3 region: CASSKDASWGNQPQHF. CDR3 sequence (DNA): TGTGCCAGCTCTAAGGACGCTTCGTGGGGCAATCAGCCCCAGCATTTT.

This clone was seen a few times. The chain joins TRBV9 to TRBJ1-4; D is unclear. Trimming took off 0 bases at V and 0 bases at J, with 6 bases between the two ends. The CDR3 is made up of 15 amino acids. Germline loops: CDR1 SGDLS, CDR2 YYNGEE. Here the CDR3 reads CASSVDDATNEKLFF. The CDR3 DNA follows: TGTGCCAGCAGCGTAGACGATGCAACTAATGAAAAACTGTTTTTT.

This clone was observed a few times. The chain links TRBV28 to TRBJ2-6; TRBD2 is a possible D gene (6 bases). The V end lost 6 bases, the J end lost 0 bases, and 15 bases lay between the germline ends. The CDR3 is made up of 17 amino acids. CDR1 is MDHEN, CDR2 SYDVKM, per germline. As DNA, the CDR3 is TGTGCCAGCAGGGCCATGGGAGGAAACTCTGGGGCCAACGTCCTGACTTTC. It encodes CASRAMGGNSGANVLTF.

This clone has a handful of counts. This chain links TRBV29-1 with TRBJ2-2; D uncertain. The V gene's germline CDR1 is SQVTM and CDR2 ANQGSEA. This CDR3 comprises 13 residues. V lost 7 bases and J lost 8, with 17 bases in between. The CDR3 nucleotides are TGCAGCGCGAGAGGATCATTAGGGGGGGAGCTGTTTTTT. It codes for CSARGSLGGELFF.

This clone was counted a few times. This chain uses TRBV30 with TRBJ2-2, with 8 nucleotides matching TRBD2. CDR3 length: 15 residues. The germline gives CDR1 GTSNPN, CDR2 SVGIG (reference sequence). The V segment lost 3 bases and the J segment 5 bases; nucleotides outside the gene matches: 8. DNA of the CDR3: TGTGCCTGGAGACTGCGGGGGGCCGGTACCGGGGAGCTGTTTTTT. Protein: CAWRLRGAGTGELFF.

This clone was seen a few times. This rearrangement joins TRBV28 to TRBJ2-1; TRBD2 matches at 11 bases. Germline V gene lookup returns CDR1 MDHEN and CDR2 SYDVKM. The V and J ends lost 1 base and 4 bases, in that order; junction bases with no gene match: 3. The CDR3 length is 16 residues. CDR3 sequence reads: CASSLFLAGGYNEQFF. DNA for the CDR3: TGTGCCAGCAGTTTATTCCTAGCGGGGGGATACAATGAGCAGTTCTTC.

This chain uses TRBV5-4 with TRBJ2-1, with TRBD2 as a possible D gene (6 bases). V lost 4 bases and J lost 10, with 18 bases in between. CDR3 length: 14 amino acids. Per the germline V gene, CDR1 is SGHNT and CDR2 is YYREEE (reference sequence). The CDR3 coding sequence is TGTGCCAGCAGCACAGCCACATGGGGGGAGGAGCAGTTCTTC. It specifies CASSTATWGEEQFF.

This clone was seen a handful of times. CDR3 residues: CASTNRPYGYTF. The CDR3 DNA reads as TGTGCCAGCACTAACCGGCCCTATGGCTACACCTTC. The chain carries TRBV7-2 and TRBJ1-2, with D hard to call. This CDR3 contains 12 residues. CDR1 is SGHTA and CDR2 is FQGNSA in the germline V gene. V gave up 7 bases and J gave up 4 bases, with 10 bases separating them.

The chain joins TRBV10-3 to TRBJ2-3; no reliable D call. The germline V and J ends were trimmed by 0 bases and 4 bases, with 14 bases remaining between them. CDR1 and CDR2 from the germline V gene are ENHRY and SYGVKD. The CDR3 is 16 amino acids. The CDR3 reads CAISESAHNQADTQYF. The CDR3 nucleotides are TGTGCCATCAGTGAGTCAGCCCACAACCAGGCAGATACGCAGTATTTT.

The J gene is TRBJ2-5, the V gene TRBV25-1; the D gene is possibly TRBD2 (5 bases). Trimming left V 2 bases short and J 7 bases short, with 17 bases between. CDR3 length: 15 amino acids. Germline lookup yields CDR1 MGHDK and CDR2 SYGVNS. CDR3 in amino acids: CASSEAGGDKGTQYF. The CDR3 DNA follows: TGTGCCAGCAGTGAAGCTGGAGGAGATAAAGGGACCCAGTACTTC.

This chain uses TRBV5-4 with TRBJ1-5, with D tentatively TRBD1 (6 bases). The germline CDR1 and CDR2 sequences are SGHNT and YYREEE (reference sequence). Trimming shortened V by 2 bases and J by 3 bases, and 15 bases separated the two germline ends. This CDR3 is built from 16 residues. In DNA, the CDR3 is TGTGCCAGCAGCTTCCAGGGGATTGAACCCAATCAGCCCCAGCATTTT. Its protein is CASSFQGIEPNQPQHF.

This clone was recorded at least ten times. CDR3 nucleotides: TGTGCCAGCTCACCTACAGGGATAGCCAAAAACATTCAGTACTTC. Its translation is CASSPTGIAKNIQYF. This chain connects TRBV18 to TRBJ2-4; TRBD1 might be the D (6 bases). The germline V and J ends were trimmed by 3 bases and 0 bases, with 9 bases remaining between them. CDR1 is KGHSH and CDR2 is LQKENI in the germline V gene. This CDR3 has 15 amino acids.

This clone was recorded a few times. This chain joins TRBV28 and TRBJ2-3; 11 bases map to TRBD2. V trimming: 8 bases; J trimming: 5 bases; junction bases outside the gene matches: 15. The CDR3 consists of 17 residues. CDR1 is MDHEN, CDR2 SYDVKM, per germline. The DNA of the CDR3 is TGTGCCAGCTCCCTCGTGCTAGCGGGAGGCAGGGGAGATACGCAGTATTTT. This encodes CASSLVLAGGRGDTQYF.

V and J are TRBV11-3 and TRBJ2-1, with 8 bases matching TRBD1. Unmatched junction bases numbered 9, after V lost 5 bases and J lost 6 bases. The germline gives CDR1 SGHNT, CDR2 YENEEA. CDR3 size: 15 residues. CDR3 protein: CASSPRQGKRNEQFF. The CDR3 nucleotides are TGTGCCAGCAGCCCGCGACAGGGGAAGCGCAATGAGCAGTTCTTC.

Comment on this clone: Different DNA sequences within this sample yield the same CDR3. The V call is TRBV18, the J call TRBJ2-3; perhaps TRBD2 as D (6 bases). The CDR3 is made up of 14 amino acids. Germline assignment: CDR1 KGHSH and CDR2 LQKENI. V shed 2 bases and J shed 0 bases, with 6 bases lying between them. The CDR3 here is CASSPGTSTDTQYF. The CDR3 region has the DNA TGTGCCAGCTCACCAGGGACTAGCACAGATACGCAGTATTTT. The variable domain in full, completed from reference TRBV18 and TRBJ2-3, reads NAGVMQNPRHLVRRRGQEARLRCSPMKGHSHVYWYRQLPEEGLKFMVYLQKENIIDESGMPKERFSAEFPKEGPSILRIQQVVRGDSAAYFCASSPGTSTDTQYFGPGTRLTVL.

This clone has more than one count but fewer than ten. The chain combines TRBV14 with TRBJ2-2; D gene ambiguous. The CDR3 extends over 14 amino acids. Trimming stripped 2 bases from V and 0 bases from J, with 4 bases between. The germline V gene encodes CDR1 SGHDN and CDR2 FVKESK. Here the CDR3 DNA reads TGTGCCAGCAGCCAATTCTCGAACACCGGGGAGCTGTTTTTT. Amino acids: CASSQFSNTGELFF.